A single sample is the source of the 20 T cell receptor beta chains below, sequenced in a study of blood T cell repertoires in COVID-19. The method was immunoSEQ multiplex PCR; TCRdb's version includes in-frame clones alone and lacks a portion of them. This table holds some 20,000 clones, about 85% found once. The sequenced sample was peripheral blood. Every receptor here comes from a human donor in a cohort sampled during active COVID-19.

The V gene is TRBV5-1, the J gene TRBJ2-5; 10 bases are a match to TRBD2. The CDR3 consists of 17 residues. The trim removed 4 bases at V and 4 bases at J, leaving 13 bases unmatched. CDR1 SGHRS and CDR2 YFSETQ come from the germline V gene. This chain's CDR3 is CASSHVGLAGVGETQYF. CDR3 bases: TGCGCCAGCAGCCATGTCGGGCTAGCGGGAGTGGGAGAGACCCAGTACTTC.

The gene calls are TRBV6-5 and TRBJ2-7, with D hard to call. V gave up 8 bases and J gave up 2 bases, with 13 bases separating them. CDR1 is MNHEY and CDR2 is SVGAGI in the germline V gene. CDR3 size: 13 residues. The CDR3 bases are TGTGCCAGCCAGGAAGTTTCCCCCTACGAGCAGTACTTC. Translating gives CASQEVSPYEQYF.

The chain employs TRBV3-1 (or the pseudogene TRBV3-2) and TRBJ1-1; a weak D match, TRBD1 (5 bases). Germline V gene sequence: CDR1 LGHDT, CDR2 YNNKEL (reference sequence). V lost 2 bases and J lost 8, with 12 bases in between. There are 13 residues in the CDR3. CDR3 region: CASSQKGTGEAFF. DNA for the CDR3: TGTGCCAGCAGCCAAAAAGGTACAGGAGAAGCTTTCTTT.

This clone turned up a few times. This rearrangement joins TRBV9 to TRBJ2-2; TRBD2 aligns across 8 bases. The J segment lost 6 bases and the V segment lost 1 base, leaving 5 bases of the junction unmatched. This CDR3 has 15 residues. Germline loops: CDR1 SGDLS, CDR2 YYNGEE. CDR3 nucleotide sequence: TGTGCCAGCAGCGTAAGCGGGAGTTCCCCCGGGGAGCTGTTTTTT. Amino acids: CASSVSGSSPGELFF.

The CDR3 loop reads CASSLSGQEGSYEQYF. The CDR3 DNA follows: TGTGCCAGTAGTTTATCCGGACAGGAGGGCTCCTACGAGCAGTACTTC. V and J are TRBV19 and TRBJ2-7; D may be TRBD1 (7 bases). CDR1 and CDR2 (germline): LNHDA, SQIVND (reference sequence). CDR3 length equals 16 residues. V was shortened by 5 bases and J by 0 bases, with 17 bases between the two germline ends.

The V call is TRBV5-8, the J call TRBJ2-7; weak D call: TRBD2 (5 bases). The CDR3 consists of 13 residues. CDR1 is SGHTS, CDR2 YDEGEE, per germline. V lost 2 bases to trimming and J lost 2 bases, with 8 bases between them. The DNA for the CDR3 is TGTGCCAGCAGCTTCGGAGGAGCCTACGAGCAGTACTTC. Amino acids: CASSFGGAYEQYF.

The rearrangement joins TRBV7-9 to TRBJ2-5; TRBD2 agrees at 14 bases. J gave up 5 bases and V 5 bases, and 10 bases lay outside the gene matches. Germline V lookup: CDR1 SEHNR, CDR2 FQNEAQ (reference sequence). This CDR3 comprises 17 residues. CDR3 DNA: TGTGCCAGCAGCCCCGGGCGGGGGACTAGCGGGAGTGAGACCCAGTACTTC. Amino acids: CASSPGRGTSGSETQYF.

This clone was observed a few times. The rearrangement links TRBV12-2 to TRBJ1-5; the D call of TRBD1 is as the table states it, not checked on the DNA. TRBV12-2 is flagged as a pseudogene. The length of the CDR3 is 17 residues. CDR3 coding DNA: TGTGCAAGTCGCCCGGGACAGAGAATCGATAGCAATCAGCCCCAGCATTTT. Amino acids: CASRPGQRIDSNQPQHF.

This clone occurred once. V usage is TRBV5-6 and J usage is TRBJ1-1; no clear D. Between the trimmed V and J ends, which lost 0 bases and 7 bases, there was a span of 4 bases. The CDR3 runs 11 residues. CDR1 and CDR2 from the germline V gene are SGHDT and YYEEEE. The CDR3 region is CASSLESEAFF. The CDR3 coding sequence is TGTGCCAGCAGCTTGGAGAGTGAAGCTTTCTTT.

V and J are TRBV2 and TRBJ2-4, with D tentatively TRBD1 (5 bases). V shed 4 bases and J shed 0 bases, with 10 bases lying between them. The CDR3 length is 15 residues. Germline lookup yields CDR1 SNHLY and CDR2 FYNNEI. The CDR3 DNA reads as TGTGCCAGCAGTGCAGGGTTCATAGCCAAAAACATTCAGTACTTC. Amino acid sequence: CASSAGFIAKNIQYF. The full variable domain, completed using reference TRBV2 and TRBJ2-4, is EPEVTQTPSHQVTQMGQEVILRCVPISNHLYFYWYRQILGQKVEFLVSFYNNEISEKSEIFDDQFSVERPDGSNFTLKIRSTKLEDSAMYFCASSAGFIAKNIQYFGAGTRLSVL.

The chain is built from TRBV19 and TRBJ2-2, with 12 bases that match TRBD1. The CDR3 contains 16 residues. Germline values: CDR1 LNHDA, CDR2 SQIVND (reference sequence). With 4 bases clipped from V and 4 bases from J, the junction kept 4 bases outside the gene matches. CDR3 sequence: CASSRGTGGVTGELFF. In DNA, the CDR3 is TGTGCCAGTAGTAGGGGGACAGGGGGCGTCACCGGGGAGCTGTTTTTT.

This rearrangement joins TRBV6-5 to TRBJ2-3; 7 bases agree with TRBD1. This CDR3 region has 15 residues. Germline CDR1 MNHEY, CDR2 SVGAGI. The V gene end was trimmed by 6 bases and the J gene end by 5 bases; junction bases not matched to a gene: 11. CDR3 amino acids: CASRALRGSGDTQYF. The CDR3 DNA reads TGTGCCAGCAGGGCCCTCAGGGGGAGTGGAGATACGCAGTATTTT.

The gene calls are TRBV10-3 and TRBJ2-1; 7 bases line up with TRBD1. This CDR3 spans 13 amino acids. Germline V gene sequence: CDR1 ENHRY, CDR2 SYGVKD. The V and J ends lost 6 bases and 9 bases, in that order; junction bases with no gene match: 8. CDR3 sequence reads: CAIRPTGDLEQFF. The CDR3 nucleotides are TGTGCCATCAGACCCACAGGGGATCTTGAGCAGTTCTTC.

This chain connects TRBV6-5 to TRBJ1-5, with D possibly matching TRBD1 (6 bases). Trimming took off 5 bases at V and 4 bases at J, with 12 bases between the two ends. Per germline, CDR1 MNHEY and CDR2 SVGAGI. This CDR3 region has 14 residues. In DNA, the CDR3 is TGTGCCAGCAGTATCTTGCAGGGGAATCAGCCCCAGCATTTT. This codes for CASSILQGNQPQHF.

The chain uses TRBV7-2 and TRBJ2-3, with TRBD2 matching 9 bases. Germline trimming cut 5 bases from V and 10 bases from J; bases unmatched to any gene: 7. The CDR3 sequence is 13 residues long. Per the germline V gene, CDR1 is SGHTA and CDR2 is FQGNSA. The CDR3 sequence: CASSPSGNTAQYF. CDR3 bases: TGTGCCAGCAGCCCTAGCGGGAATACCGCGCAGTATTTT.

The chain joins TRBV6-2 or TRBV6-3 to TRBJ1-1; D is ambiguous. Trimming took 4 bases from V and 1 from J, leaving 7 bases between them. Per germline, CDR1 MNHEY and CDR2 SVGEGT. This CDR3 has 13 residues. CDR3: CASSLAENTEAFF. Written as DNA, the CDR3 is TGTGCCAGCAGTTTGGCAGAGAACACTGAAGCTTTCTTT.

CDR3 bases: TGTGCCAGTAGTACGGACAGGGAGGGCGAGCAGTACTTC. Protein: CASSTDREGEQYF. The chain carries TRBV19 and TRBJ2-7; a possible D gene is TRBD1 (8 bases). V was cut by 4 bases and J by 6 bases, with 13 bases left in between. Germline lookup yields CDR1 LNHDA and CDR2 SQIVND (reference sequence). This CDR3 has 13 residues.

The genes are TRBV18 and TRBJ1-3; D unresolved. The CDR3 covers 13 residues. The V gene lost 6 bases and the J gene lost 4 bases, with 10 bases spanning the gap. Germline values: CDR1 KGHSH, CDR2 LQKENI. Here the CDR3 DNA reads TGTGCCAGCTCGCCCTCGAGGGGAAACACCATATATTTT. It yields the protein CASSPSRGNTIYF.

The chain joins TRBV30 to TRBJ1-4, with 7 bases identical to TRBD1. V gave up 0 bases and J gave up 7 bases; unmatched junction bases: 5. Germline-derived CDR1 and CDR2 are GTSNPN and SVGIG (reference sequence). The CDR3 extends over 14 amino acids. CDR3 sequence (DNA): TGTGCCTGGAGTGTGGGGCAGGGGGGTGAAAAACTGTTTTTT. This translates into CAWSVGQGGEKLFF.

The chain combines TRBV18 with TRBJ2-1; 12 bases line up with TRBD2. From germline, CDR1 is KGHSH and CDR2 LQKENI. With 2 bases clipped from V and 4 bases from J, the junction kept 15 bases outside the gene matches. CDR3 length: 20 residues. The CDR3 coding sequence is TGTGCCAGCTCACCAGCCGGTGGGGCTAGCGGGAGGGCCCCTTACAATGAGCAGTTCTTC. Its protein product is CASSPAGGASGRAPYNEQFF.